What follows is one TCR beta chain and its context. This record belongs to a study of technical replicates of blood from a handful of donors. Sequencing was performed with immunoSEQ multiplex PCR; in TCRdb, only in-frame clones are kept and a portion is missing. The table records over 10,000 clones, roughly 77% of them present only once. The sample taken for sequencing was PBMCs. The clonotype originates from a human donor in good health.

As DNA, the CDR3 is TGTGCCAGCAGCCGCGACTATTCCGGCTACAATGAGCAGTTCTTC. It translates to CASSRDYSGYNEQFF. The chain is built from TRBV7-2 and TRBJ2-1; possibly TRBD2 for D (5 bases). Germline V gives CDR1 SGHTA, CDR2 FQGNSA. Trimming took 5 bases from V and 3 from J, leaving 14 bases between them. CDR3 length equals 15 residues.